Below, one TCR beta chain is given with its context. These data are taken from a study of blood T cell repertoires in COVID-19. Study background: From the United States, Italy and Spain came samples of acute and convalescent COVID-19.

Sequencing was performed with immunoSEQ multiplex PCR; in TCRdb, only in-frame clones are kept and a portion is missing. The data show 250,000 to 300,000 clones, with over 80% seen just once and 10% to 13% held by the top ten. This clonotype was sampled from a woman in her 70s with COVID-19, enrolled during active disease. The material sequenced was peripheral blood.

CDR3 coding DNA: TGTGCCAGCAGTTACTCGAGCGGGAGGGCCCCCTACGAGCAGTACTTC. It encodes CASSYSSGRAPYEQYF. V is TRBV6-5 and J is TRBJ2-7; TRBD2 aligns across 10 bases. The V gene end was trimmed by 0 bases and the J gene end by 2 bases; junction bases not matched to a gene: 4. Germline loops: CDR1 MNHEY, CDR2 SVGAGI. The CDR3 is 16 amino acids.